This passage covers 28 T cell receptor beta chains from one sample sequenced in a study of T-cell memory formation after mild COVID-19. MiXCR, run by TCRdb on the 5' RACE reads, gives a single entry per CDR3 protein. Of roughly 310,000 distinct CDR3 sequences listed, around a sixth are singletons. Sequences were obtained from PBMCs or a T cell subset sorted from them (not recorded which). The receptors were sampled from a man between 18 and 29 years old who had mild COVID-19 (a few samples of this study predate the infection). Cell type and time point are not known.

The chain is built from TRBV5-1 and TRBJ1-1, with D hard to call. The CDR3 length is 12 residues. Germline-derived CDR1 and CDR2 are SGHRS and YFSETQ. V lost 5 bases and J 2 bases, leaving 7 bases between the germline ends. The CDR3 region is CASREPNTEAFF. The CDR3 DNA follows: TGCGCCAGCAGGGAACCCAACACTGAAGCTTTCTTT.

This clonotype was counted a few times. The genes are TRBV5-1 and TRBJ2-3; D not resolved. The CDR3 contains 13 residues. Germline V gene sequence: CDR1 SGHRS, CDR2 YFSETQ. V was pared by 4 bases and J by 2 bases, with 8 bases between. For the CDR3, the DNA is TGCGCCAGCAGCAAGGAGAACACAGATACGCAGTATTTT. Its protein is CASSKENTDTQYF.

The sample holds a few counts of this clonotype. The chain combines TRBV20-1 with TRBJ1-1; 10 bases map to TRBD1. V lost 6 bases to trimming and J lost 5 bases; unmatched junction nucleotides: 12. Germline V lookup: CDR1 DFQATT, CDR2 SNEGSKA (reference sequence). The CDR3 consists of 15 residues. The DNA for the CDR3 is TGCAGTGCAATGGGACAGGGGTTTTATAGTACTGAAGCTTTCTTT. This translates into CSAMGQGFYSTEAFF.

This clonotype was picked up one time. The rearrangement joins TRBV6-6 to TRBJ2-7, with TRBD1 matching 8 bases. With V trimmed by 2 bases and J by 2 bases, 2 bases remained unmatched. Germline lookup yields CDR1 MNHNY and CDR2 SVGAGI (reference sequence). The CDR3 loop spans 14 amino acids. DNA of the CDR3: TGTGCCAGCAGTTACGGGACAGGTGCCTACGAGCAGTACTTC. This encodes CASSYGTGAYEQYF.

In its sample, this clonotype was seen many times. The rearrangement uses TRBV28 and TRBJ2-2; no clear D. This CDR3 comprises 15 residues. V gave up 2 bases and J gave up 1 base, with 8 bases separating them. Germline V gene lookup returns CDR1 MDHEN and CDR2 SYDVKM. The CDR3 is CASSLGLGNTGELFF. The CDR3 nucleotides read TGTGCCAGCAGTTTAGGTTTGGGGAACACCGGGGAGCTGTTTTTT.

The chain carries TRBV6-5 and TRBJ1-1; D gene unclear. CDR1 MNHEY and CDR2 SVGAGI come from the germline V gene. The CDR3 runs to 15 residues. Trimming shortened V by 3 bases and J by 4 bases, and 15 bases separated the two germline ends. CDR3 nucleotide sequence: TGTGCCAGCAGTTATGCCCGGCCAGTCGCCACTGAAGCTTTCTTT. It codes for CASSYARPVATEAFF.

This chain connects TRBV6-6 to TRBJ2-7; 8 bases align to TRBD1. The CDR3 extends over 19 amino acids. The germline V gene has CDR1 MNHNY and CDR2 SVGAGI (reference sequence). After removal of 2 bases from V and 6 bases from J, the junction contained 21 bases not matched to a gene. CDR3 in amino acids: CASSYLWEQGGLSSGEQYF. The CDR3 DNA is TGTGCCAGCAGTTACCTTTGGGAACAGGGGGGTCTCTCTTCGGGCGAGCAGTACTTC.

V gene TRBV9 combines with J gene TRBJ2-3; 10 nucleotides match TRBD2. V lost 0 bases to trimming and J lost 2 bases; unmatched junction nucleotides: 3. The germline gives CDR1 SGDLS, CDR2 YYNGEE. This CDR3 spans 16 amino acids. The CDR3: CASSVEAGGTTDTQYF. Written as DNA, the CDR3 is TGTGCCAGCAGCGTAGAAGCGGGGGGGACCACAGATACGCAGTATTTT.

This clonotype was seen many times. The chain is built from TRBV6-6 and TRBJ2-7, with 7 bases that match TRBD1. V lost 7 bases, J lost 1 base, and 7 bases stayed unmatched. CDR3 length equals 14 residues. CDR1 and CDR2 (germline): MNHNY, SVGAGI (reference sequence). The CDR3 loop reads CASTTTGLSYEQYF. DNA of the CDR3: TGTGCCAGCACCACGACAGGGTTGTCCTACGAGCAGTACTTC.

The chain joins TRBV20-1 to TRBJ1-3; D perhaps matches TRBD1 (6 bases). Trimming took off 5 bases at V and 2 bases at J, with 7 bases between the two ends. Germline V gene data show CDR1 as DFQATT and CDR2 as SNEGSKA (reference sequence). This CDR3 spans 12 amino acids. CDR3 in amino acids: CSAWTAGNTIYF. The CDR3 region has the DNA TGCAGTGCTTGGACAGCTGGAAACACCATATATTTT.

This clonotype was detected many times. The J gene is TRBJ2-1, the V gene TRBV7-9; perhaps TRBD2 as D (6 bases). Germline V lookup: CDR1 SEHNR, CDR2 FQNEAQ (reference sequence). The CDR3 has 13 amino acids. The V end was cut by 6 bases, the J end by 4 bases, with 10 bases between. DNA for the CDR3: TGTGCCAGCAGTCCGGAGGGGTACAATGAGCAGTTCTTC. Its protein is CASSPEGYNEQFF.

The chain is built from TRBV9 and TRBJ1-4; a weak D match, TRBD1 (5 bases). V lost 0 bases and J 7 bases, leaving 13 bases between the germline ends. The CDR3 contains 15 residues. CDR1 and CDR2 (germline): SGDLS, YYNGEE. CDR3 sequence (DNA): TGTGCCAGCAGCGTAGGGGCCGAGGGGCGTGAAAAACTGTTTTTT. Amino acids: CASSVGAEGREKLFF. The full variable domain, its missing parts supplied by reference TRBV9 and TRBJ1-4, is DSGVTQTPKHLITATGQRVTLRCSPRSGDLSVYWYQQSLDQGLQFLIQYYNGEERAKGNILERFSAQQFPDLHSELNLSSLELGDSALYFCASSVGAEGREKLFFGSGTQLSVL.

The chain couples TRBV7-6 to TRBJ2-3; 8 positions match TRBD2. The germline V gene encodes CDR1 SGHVS and CDR2 FNYEAQ. The V gene end was trimmed by 5 bases and the J gene end by 5 bases; junction bases not matched to a gene: 9. This CDR3 has 15 residues. The CDR3 protein is CASSLRPAGEDTQYF. In DNA, the CDR3 is TGTGCCAGCAGCCTGAGGCCAGCGGGGGAAGATACGCAGTATTTT.

The chain has TRBV4-1 and TRBJ1-6; 7 nucleotides align to TRBD1. Germline V gene data show CDR1 as MGHRA and CDR2 as YSYEKL. The junction had 8 bases not matched to a gene; V was cut back by 0 bases and J by 9 bases. This CDR3 is built from 16 residues. The CDR3: CASSQDPLQGLSPLHF. CDR3 bases: TGCGCCAGCAGCCAAGATCCATTACAGGGGCTTTCACCCCTCCACTTT.

The chain has TRBV20-1 and TRBJ1-5; maybe TRBD1 (5 bases). Trimming removed 1 base at V and 5 bases at J, with 12 bases between. The CDR3 has 14 residues. Germline values: CDR1 DFQATT, CDR2 SNEGSKA (reference sequence). The chain's CDR3 is CSARGWGRDQPQHF. Here the CDR3 DNA reads TGCAGTGCTAGAGGGTGGGGCCGGGATCAGCCCCAGCATTTT.

The V gene is TRBV7-2, the J gene TRBJ1-1, with 7 bases lining up with TRBD1. Germline V CDR1 and CDR2: SGHTA, FQGNSA. Trimming cost V 5 bases and J 3 bases; bases outside gene matches: 3. The CDR3 covers 13 residues. CDR3 nucleotide sequence: TGTGCCAGCAGCCCGGGACAGCACACTGAAGCTTTCTTT. It is translated as CASSPGQHTEAFF. The complete variable domain, with remaining parts taken from reference TRBV7-2 and TRBJ1-1, reads GAGVSQSPSNKVTEKGKDVELRCDPISGHTALYWYRQSLGQGLEFLIYFQGNSAPDKSGLPSDRFSAERTGGSVSTLTIQRTQQEDSAVYLCASSPGQHTEAFFGQGTRLTVV.

Note on this clonotype: One end of the junction varies from germline; a read error may be responsible. J is TRBJ1-4 and V is TRBV11-2; 8 bases fit TRBD1. The CDR3 spans 14 residues. Germline-derived CDR1 and CDR2 are SGHAT and FQNNGV. CDR3 DNA sequence: TGTGCCAGCAGCCTAGACAGGGGTAGTGAAAAACTGTTTTTT. Translation: CASSLDRGSEKLFF.

This clonotype was seen more than once but under ten times. The chain employs TRBV9 and TRBJ1-6; weak D call: TRBD1 (5 bases). Germline V gives CDR1 SGDLS, CDR2 YYNGEE. The CDR3 totals 15 residues. Trimming took off 2 bases at V and 7 bases at J, with 13 bases between the two ends. The CDR3 is CASSVAGRGNSPLHF. The CDR3 DNA is TGTGCCAGCAGCGTGGCGGGTCGGGGGAATTCACCCCTCCACTTT.

This clonotype occurred many times. This chain links TRBV27 with TRBJ2-7; 8 nucleotides match TRBD1. Germline V lookup: CDR1 MNHEY, CDR2 SMNVEV (reference sequence). The CDR3 totals 16 residues. The V gene end was trimmed by 8 bases and the J gene end by 6 bases; junction bases not matched to a gene: 18. This CDR3 reads CASLREPGQEPSEQYV. CDR3 DNA sequence: TGTGCCAGCCTGAGAGAACCGGGACAGGAGCCCTCCGAGCAGTACGTC.

This clonotype has a handful of counts. The V gene is TRBV3-1, the J gene TRBJ1-2; TRBD1 might be the D (6 bases). Germline V lookup: CDR1 LGHDT, CDR2 YNNKEL (reference sequence). The V end lost 0 bases, the J end lost 7 bases, and 18 bases lay between the germline ends. This CDR3 comprises 16 residues. The CDR3 DNA follows: TGTGCCAGCAGCCAAGATGGGGGCAGGGCATCTTTTGGCTACACCTTC. Amino acids: CASSQDGGRASFGYTF.

The table lists this clonotype with many counts. The chain couples TRBV4-3 to TRBJ2-7, with a tentative D call TRBD2 (6 bases). V was trimmed by 0 bases and J by 0 bases, leaving 12 bases between them. This CDR3 is built from 16 residues. Germline V CDR1 and CDR2: LGHNA, YSLEER. CDR3 nucleotides: TGCGCCAGCAGCCAAGAATGGAGCGGGTCCTCCTACGAGCAGTACTTC. It translates to CASSQEWSGSSYEQYF.

This rearrangement joins TRBV12-3 or TRBV12-4 to TRBJ1-5; D might be TRBD1 (5 bases). The CDR3 is 14 residues long. The V end lost 1 base, the J end lost 6 bases, and 10 bases lay between the germline ends. The CDR3 is CASSLDAGSQPQHF. CDR3 nucleotides: TGTGCCAGCAGTTTAGACGCAGGGAGTCAGCCCCAGCATTTT.

This clonotype has only a few counts. The chain joins TRBV7-2 to TRBJ2-3; 7 bases agree with TRBD1. There are 17 residues in the CDR3. The germline V gene has CDR1 SGHTA and CDR2 FQGNSA. Trimming at V came to 4 bases and at J to 5 bases, leaving 15 bases not matched to a gene. The CDR3 DNA follows: TGTGCCAGCAGCTCGAAGGCAGGGGGATTATGGGGAGATACGCAGTATTTT. Its protein is CASSSKAGGLWGDTQYF.

This clonotype has more than one count but fewer than ten. This chain joins TRBV20-1 and TRBJ2-1; unclear D gene. Trimming took off 2 bases at V and 0 bases at J, with 8 bases between the two ends. The germline V gene has CDR1 DFQATT and CDR2 SNEGSKA (reference sequence). CDR3 length: 14 residues. In DNA, the CDR3 is TGCAGTGCTAGACAGCCGAGCTCCTACAATGAGCAGTTCTTC. The encoded protein is CSARQPSSYNEQFF.

A few counts support this clonotype. This chain links TRBV10-3 with TRBJ2-2; D may be TRBD2 (6 bases). The V end was cut by 2 bases, the J end by 0 bases, with 10 bases between. CDR1 is ENHRY, CDR2 SYGVKD, per germline. The CDR3 totals 16 residues. CDR3 residues: CAISETSPSNTGELFF. The CDR3 nucleotides are TGTGCCATCAGTGAGACTAGCCCCTCGAACACCGGGGAGCTGTTTTTT.

This rearrangement joins TRBV28 to TRBJ2-2; 7 bases line up with TRBD2. In germline, CDR1 is MDHEN, CDR2 SYDVKM. The CDR3 spans 15 residues. Losses at the gene ends were 4 bases for V and 6 bases for J; bases not matched to a gene: 8. CDR3: CASSSAGLYAGELFF. As DNA, the CDR3 is TGTGCCAGCAGTTCCGCGGGACTATATGCCGGGGAGCTGTTTTTT.

The table lists this clonotype with a few counts. The V call is TRBV7-3, the J call TRBJ2-3; 10 bases map to TRBD2. Germline assignment: CDR1 SGHTA and CDR2 FQGTGA. V lost 8 bases to trimming and J lost 4 bases; unmatched junction nucleotides: 12. The CDR3 covers 16 residues. The chain's CDR3 is CASSKGPSGGADTQYF. DNA of the CDR3: TGTGCCAGCTCCAAAGGGCCCAGCGGGGGGGCAGATACGCAGTATTTT. Variable domain in full (rest from reference TRBV7-3 and TRBJ2-3): GAGVSQTPSNKVTEKGKYVELRCDPISGHTALYWYRQSLGQGPEFLIYFQGTGAADDSGLPNDRFFAVRPEGSVSTLKIQRTERGDSAVYLCASSKGPSGGADTQYFGPGTRLTVL.

This clonotype came up a few times. The chain uses TRBV7-9 and TRBJ2-5, with D perhaps being TRBD1 or TRBD2 (5 bases each). CDR3 length: 11 residues. CDR1 and CDR2 (germline): SEHNR, FQNEAQ (reference sequence). Trimming removed 5 bases from V and 6 bases from J, with 7 bases in between. The CDR3 DNA reads TGTGCCAGCAGCGGGGGACAGACCCAGTACTTC. As protein: CASSGGQTQYF. The full variable domain, completed using reference TRBV7-9 and TRBJ2-5, is DTGVSQNPRHKITKRGQNVTFRCDPISEHNRLYWYRQTLGQGPEFLTYFQNEAQLEKSRLLSDRFSAERPKGSFSTLEIQRTEQGDSAMYLCASSGGQTQYFGPGTRLLVL.